This T cell receptor (beta chain) was observed in a study of monozygotic twins with inflammatory bowel disease. General observations from the study: Patient repertoires may have gained variability from differing immunosuppressive treatments. The data gave no support to a single strong IBD-associated signal or clonotype.

A remark on this clonotype: The antigen remains unidentified.

Germline CDR1 is SGHDT and CDR2 is YYEEEE. The CDR3 is 14 residues long. TCRdb re-called the 5' RACE reads, yielding one record per CDR3 amino acid sequence without DNA. The repertoire table contains roughly 120,000 distinct CDR3 sequences. The sequence derives from a human donor with ulcerative colitis or Crohn's disease, or a healthy co-twin of an affected twin (not recorded which). The specimen sequenced was blood. The V call is TRBV5-6, the J call TRBJ1-5. CDR3 sequence reads: CVSSLGRSNQPQHF. Full variable domain (missing parts from reference TRBV5-6 and TRBJ1-5): DAGVTQSPTHLIKTRGQQVTLRCSPKSGHDTVSWYQQALGQGPQFIFQYYEEEERQRGNFPDRFSGHQFPNYSSELNVNALLLGDSALYLCVSSLGRSNQPQHFGDGTRLSIL.